These 21 T cell receptor beta chains originate from one sample sequenced in a study of response to subunit inactivated influenza vaccine. Each CDR3 protein is one row after TCRdb ran MiXCR on the RT-PCR reads. The repertoire includes 530,000 or so distinct CDR3 sequences, about 11% of them detected once, and 10% sits in the top ten. This sample comprised PBMCs from blood, obtained on the day of vaccination. These receptors were collected from a man aged 50 to 60 who received an inactivated influenza vaccine.

Points on this clonotype: Given a much more abundant clone one base away, this may be a read error. This sequence joins TRBV11-3 and TRBJ2-2, with D unclear. V shed 5 bases and J shed 1 base, with 8 bases lying between them. In germline, CDR1 is SGHNT, CDR2 YENEEA. This CDR3 contains 14 residues. CDR3 nucleotide sequence: TGTGCCAGCAGCGAAGAACAGAACACCGGGGAGCTGTTTTTT. Protein: CASSEEQNTGELFF.

The rearrangement joins TRBV7-9 to TRBJ2-1; 7 nucleotides agree with TRBD2. The V gene end was trimmed by 5 bases and the J gene end by 5 bases; junction bases not matched to a gene: 9. CDR3 length: 15 residues. Looked up from germline, CDR1 is SEHNR and CDR2 is FQNEAQ (reference sequence). CDR3 DNA: TGTGCCAGCAGCCGGGGGGACTCACACGACAATGAGCAGTTCTTC. Its protein is CASSRGDSHDNEQFF.

This clonotype was detected only a few times. The chain combines TRBV4-3 with TRBJ1-4; the match to TRBD1 covers 7 bases. Germline V lookup: CDR1 LGHNA, CDR2 YSLEER. The CDR3 consists of 15 residues. V trimming: 1 base; J trimming: 5 bases; junction bases outside the gene matches: 4. The CDR3 here is CASSQAWGQNEKLFF. Here the CDR3 DNA reads TGCGCCAGCAGCCAAGCCTGGGGACAGAATGAAAAACTGTTTTTT.

The chain uses TRBV10-3 and TRBJ1-2; possible D gene TRBD1, 5 bases. V lost 6 bases and J lost 5, with 16 bases in between. Germline assignment: CDR1 ENHRY and CDR2 SYGVKD. The CDR3 has 14 amino acids. CDR3 in amino acids: CAISGTRDSYGYTF. As DNA, the CDR3 is TGTGCCATCAGCGGGACCCGGGACTCGTATGGCTACACCTTC.

The CDR3 DNA is TGCGCCAGCAGCGGGGACAGGCATGGAAACACCATATATTTT. The encoded protein is CASSGDRHGNTIYF. The rearrangement joins TRBV10-1 to TRBJ1-3; 8 nucleotides agree with TRBD1. After removal of 6 bases from V and 3 bases from J, the junction contained 4 bases not matched to a gene. The CDR3 contains 14 residues. Germline V gene lookup returns CDR1 WNHNN and CDR2 SYGVQD (reference sequence).

The sample holds a few counts of this clonotype. The chain links TRBV7-2 to TRBJ2-1; maybe TRBD2 (6 bases). V was shortened by 0 bases and J by 8 bases, with 14 bases between the two germline ends. The V gene's germline CDR1 is SGHTA and CDR2 FQGNSA. CDR3 length: 15 amino acids. The CDR3 DNA reads TGTGCCAGCAGCTTAGCCCCGGGGGTGCGAGATGAGCAGTTCTTC. Amino acid sequence: CASSLAPGVRDEQFF.

This clonotype was detected many times. CDR3 amino acids: CASSQVYRDYSYEQYF. DNA of the CDR3: TGCGCCAGCAGCCAAGTTTACAGGGATTATTCCTACGAGCAGTACTTC. The chain joins TRBV4-3 to TRBJ2-7; possible D gene TRBD1, 6 bases. With 1 base removed from V and 1 base from J, the gap between germline ends came to 14 bases. Germline CDR1 reads LGHNA; CDR2 reads YSLEER. This CDR3 region has 16 residues.

This clonotype was observed a handful of times. The chain couples TRBV14 to TRBJ2-2; D unresolved. This CDR3 region has 13 residues. V was pared by 1 base and J by 8 bases, with 8 bases between. From germline, CDR1 is SGHDN and CDR2 FVKESK. As DNA, the CDR3 is TGTGCCAGCAGCCAAGGGACGCGAGGGGAGCTGTTTTTT. Protein sequence: CASSQGTRGELFF.

V is TRBV18 and J is TRBJ2-2, with no clear D. The CDR3 is made up of 13 amino acids. CDR1 is KGHSH, CDR2 LQKENI, per germline. V lost 4 bases and J lost 4, with 7 bases in between. This CDR3 reads CASSRTFTGELFF. CDR3 in DNA: TGTGCCAGCTCACGGACCTTCACCGGGGAGCTGTTTTTT.

This clonotype was counted a few times. The V and J genes are TRBV4-3 and TRBJ2-3, with a possible D match to TRBD2 (6 bases). The CDR3 length is 17 residues. V was clipped by 0 bases and J by 1 base, with 14 bases between them. Germline V gene data show CDR1 as LGHNA and CDR2 as YSLEER. Written as DNA, the CDR3 is TGCGCCAGCAGCCAAGATTGGAGGGCGACTCGCACAGATACGCAGTATTTT. Protein product: CASSQDWRATRTDTQYF.

This clonotype was counted ten times or more. This chain links TRBV5-1 with TRBJ2-1; the D is unclear. CDR1 is SGHRS, CDR2 YFSETQ, per germline. The CDR3 totals 14 residues. V lost 3 bases and J 7 bases, leaving 14 bases between the germline ends. This chain's CDR3 is CASSSWPRENEQFF. Here the CDR3 DNA reads TGCGCCAGCAGCTCCTGGCCCAGAGAAAATGAGCAGTTCTTC.

The genes are TRBV7-9 and TRBJ2-1; the match to TRBD2 covers 9 bases. The length of the CDR3 is 16 residues. V lost 3 bases and J lost 10; bases outside the gene matches: 13. Germline V gene sequence: CDR1 SEHNR, CDR2 FQNEAQ (reference sequence). CDR3 loop: CASSLFPAGGSKEQFF. As DNA, the CDR3 is TGTGCCAGCAGCTTGTTTCCTGCGGGAGGGTCGAAAGAGCAGTTCTTC. The full variable domain, with the rest looked up from reference TRBV7-9 and TRBJ2-1, is DTGVSQNPRHKITKRGQNVTFRCDPISEHNRLYWYRQTLGQGPEFLTYFQNEAQLEKSRLLSDRFSAERPKGSFSTLEIQRTEQGDSAMYLCASSLFPAGGSKEQFFGPGTRLTVL.

This rearrangement joins TRBV20-1 to TRBJ2-7; weak D call: TRBD2 (6 bases). This CDR3 contains 15 residues. Trimming removed 6 bases from V and 0 bases from J, with 18 bases in between. The germline V gene has CDR1 DFQATT and CDR2 SNEGSKA (reference sequence). The CDR3 DNA follows: TGCAGTGCCGGAAAAGGGACTGCCCTCTCCTACGAGCAGTACTTC. Encoded protein: CSAGKGTALSYEQYF.

The chain recombines TRBV2 with TRBJ2-7; 10 positions match TRBD1. The CDR3 is 16 residues long. Per germline, CDR1 SNHLY and CDR2 FYNNEI. V lost 6 bases and J lost 2; bases outside the gene matches: 10. The DNA for the CDR3 is TGTGCCAGCAGATTGTACGGGACAGGGGCTCCCTACGAGCAGTACTTC. Protein: CASRLYGTGAPYEQYF.

In its sample, this clonotype was seen a few times. J is TRBJ2-7 and V is TRBV28, with D perhaps TRBD2 (7 bases). The CDR3 runs to 16 residues. Deletions cut 3 bases from V and 2 bases from J, with 17 bases between. CDR1 MDHEN and CDR2 SYDVKM come from the germline V gene. The CDR3 DNA sequence: TGTGCCAGCAGTTTCAATTGGGGGGGCGGAACCTACGAGCAGTACTTC. Translation gives CASSFNWGGGTYEQYF.

This clonotype has just a few counts. This rearrangement joins TRBV4-2 to TRBJ2-7, with a weak D call TRBD2 (5 bases). Per the germline V gene, CDR1 is LGHNA and CDR2 is YNFKEQ. V was shortened by 0 bases and J by 4 bases, with 10 bases between the two germline ends. This CDR3 spans 14 amino acids. CDR3 nucleotide sequence: TGTGCCAGCAGCCAAGAAACGGGATGGTACGAGCAGTACTTC. Translation: CASSQETGWYEQYF.

The V gene is TRBV5-1, the J gene TRBJ2-6; no clear D gene. The CDR3 runs 16 residues. Germline V CDR1 and CDR2: SGHRS, YFSETQ. V was cut by 4 bases and J by 0 bases, with 11 bases left in between. The CDR3 loop reads CASSLKGNSGANVLTF. The CDR3 nucleotides are TGCGCCAGCAGCCTCAAGGGTAACTCTGGGGCCAACGTCCTGACTTTC.

In its sample, this clonotype was seen a few times. The CDR3 here is CSSRDGYTGELFF. DNA of the CDR3: TGCAGCTCACGGGACGGTTACACCGGGGAGCTGTTTTTT. The genes are TRBV29-1 and TRBJ2-2; D assignment may be TRBD1 or TRBD2 (5 bases each). V gave up 8 bases and J gave up 3 bases, with 13 bases separating them. CDR3 length equals 13 residues. Germline V gene lookup returns CDR1 SQVTM and CDR2 ANQGSEA.

This clonotype was counted between two and nine times. This chain uses TRBV27 with TRBJ2-7; TRBD2 matches at 15 bases. CDR1 and CDR2 from the germline V gene are MNHEY and SMNVEV (reference sequence). There are 18 residues in the CDR3. V dropped 4 bases and J dropped 3; count of bases not matched to a gene: 10. CDR3 residues: CASSSDWTSGRALYEQYF. CDR3 DNA: TGTGCCAGCAGTTCCGACTGGACTAGCGGGAGGGCTCTCTACGAGCAGTACTTC.

In this sample, this clonotype turned up a few times. The genes are TRBV20-1 and TRBJ2-3; D unresolved. This CDR3 has 16 amino acids. The germline V and J ends were trimmed by 0 bases and 3 bases, with 16 bases remaining between them. In germline, CDR1 is DFQATT, CDR2 SNEGSKA (reference sequence). CDR3 region: CSARDWQAANTDTQYF. For the CDR3, the DNA is TGCAGTGCTAGAGACTGGCAGGCGGCGAATACAGATACGCAGTATTTT.

The chain has TRBV20-1 and TRBJ2-1, with 7 bases fitting TRBD2. Germline trimming cut 2 bases from V and 10 bases from J; bases unmatched to any gene: 14. The germline V gene encodes CDR1 DFQATT and CDR2 SNEGSKA (reference sequence). The CDR3 has 15 residues. CDR3 residues: CSARSGRGLVGEQFF. CDR3 in DNA: TGCAGTGCTAGATCCGGAAGAGGACTAGTAGGCGAGCAGTTCTTC.